Reported below is one T cell receptor (beta chain). The data belong to a study of blood T cell repertoires in COVID-19. At the level of the study: Nucleic acid was either cDNA or gDNA, and it came from T cells, B-cell-depleted T cells, or PBMCs.

This table comes from immunoSEQ multiplex PCR, and its TCRdb copy is limited to in-frame clones, with some not included. Of approximately 19,000 clones listed, more than 70% are singletons. The clonotype comes from a human donor in a cohort sampled during active COVID-19. Material: peripheral blood.

The CDR3 bases are TGCGCCAGTTGGGGTAGTAGCGGGAACACCGGGGAGCTGTTTTTT. This translates into CASWGSSGNTGELFF. The chain recombines TRBV5-1 with TRBJ2-2; perhaps TRBD2 as D (6 bases). V was shortened by 8 bases and J by 1 base, with 15 bases between the two germline ends. CDR3 length: 15 residues. Germline V gene lookup returns CDR1 SGHRS and CDR2 YFSETQ.